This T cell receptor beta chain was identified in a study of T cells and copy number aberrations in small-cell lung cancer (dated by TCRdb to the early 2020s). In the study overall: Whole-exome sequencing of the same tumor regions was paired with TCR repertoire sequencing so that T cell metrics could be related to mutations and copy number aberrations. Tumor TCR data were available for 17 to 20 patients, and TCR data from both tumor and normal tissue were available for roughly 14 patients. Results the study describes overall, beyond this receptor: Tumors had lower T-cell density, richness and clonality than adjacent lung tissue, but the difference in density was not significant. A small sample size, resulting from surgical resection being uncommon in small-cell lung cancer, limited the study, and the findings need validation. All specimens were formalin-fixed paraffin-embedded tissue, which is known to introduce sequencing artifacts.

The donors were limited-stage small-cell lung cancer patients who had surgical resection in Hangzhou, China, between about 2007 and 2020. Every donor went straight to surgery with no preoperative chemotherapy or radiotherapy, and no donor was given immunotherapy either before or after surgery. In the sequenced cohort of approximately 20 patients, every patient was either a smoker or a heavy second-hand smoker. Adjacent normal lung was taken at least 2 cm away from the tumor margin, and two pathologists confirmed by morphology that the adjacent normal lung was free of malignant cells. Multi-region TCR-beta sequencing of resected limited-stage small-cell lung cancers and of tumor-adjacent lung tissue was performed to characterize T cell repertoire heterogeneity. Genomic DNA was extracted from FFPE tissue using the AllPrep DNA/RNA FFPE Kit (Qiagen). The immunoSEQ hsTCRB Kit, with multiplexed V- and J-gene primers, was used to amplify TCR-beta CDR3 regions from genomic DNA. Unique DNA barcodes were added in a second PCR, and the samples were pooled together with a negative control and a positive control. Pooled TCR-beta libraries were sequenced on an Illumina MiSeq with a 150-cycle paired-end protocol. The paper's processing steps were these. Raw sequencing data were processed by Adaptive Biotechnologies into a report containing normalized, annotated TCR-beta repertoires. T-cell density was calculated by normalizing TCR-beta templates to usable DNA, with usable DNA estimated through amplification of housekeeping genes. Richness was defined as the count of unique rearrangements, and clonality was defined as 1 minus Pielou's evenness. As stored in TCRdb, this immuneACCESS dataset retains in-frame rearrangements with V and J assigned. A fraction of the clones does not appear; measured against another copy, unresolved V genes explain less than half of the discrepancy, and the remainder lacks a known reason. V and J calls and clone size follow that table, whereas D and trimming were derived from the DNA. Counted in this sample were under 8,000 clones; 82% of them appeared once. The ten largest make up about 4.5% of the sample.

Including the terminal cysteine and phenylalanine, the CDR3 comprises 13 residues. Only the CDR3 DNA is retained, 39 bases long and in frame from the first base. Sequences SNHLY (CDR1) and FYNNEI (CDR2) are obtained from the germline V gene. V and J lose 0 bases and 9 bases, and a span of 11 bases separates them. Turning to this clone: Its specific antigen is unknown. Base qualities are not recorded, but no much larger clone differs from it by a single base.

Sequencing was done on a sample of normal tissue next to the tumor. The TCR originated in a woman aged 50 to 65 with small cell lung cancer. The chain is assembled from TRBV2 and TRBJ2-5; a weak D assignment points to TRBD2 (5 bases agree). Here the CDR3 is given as CASSEALGAAQYF. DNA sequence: TGTGCCAGCAGTGAAGCGCTGGGAGCGGCCCAGTACTTC.